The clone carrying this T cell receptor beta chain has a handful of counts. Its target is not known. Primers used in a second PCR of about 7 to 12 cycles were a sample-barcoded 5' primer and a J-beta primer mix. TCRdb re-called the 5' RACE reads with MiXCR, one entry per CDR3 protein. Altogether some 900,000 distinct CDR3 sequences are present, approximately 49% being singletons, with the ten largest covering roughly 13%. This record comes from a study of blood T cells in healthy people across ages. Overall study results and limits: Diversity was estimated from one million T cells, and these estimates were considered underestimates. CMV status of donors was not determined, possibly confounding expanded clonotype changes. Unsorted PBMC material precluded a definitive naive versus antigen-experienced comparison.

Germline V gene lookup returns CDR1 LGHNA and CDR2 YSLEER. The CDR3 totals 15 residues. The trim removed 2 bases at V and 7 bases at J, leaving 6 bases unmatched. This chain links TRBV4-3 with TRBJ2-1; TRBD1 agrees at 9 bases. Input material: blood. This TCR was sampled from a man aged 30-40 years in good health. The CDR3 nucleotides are TGCGCCAGCAGCCAAAGGACAGGGGACCTAAATGAGCAGTTCTTC. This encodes CASSQRTGDLNEQFF.